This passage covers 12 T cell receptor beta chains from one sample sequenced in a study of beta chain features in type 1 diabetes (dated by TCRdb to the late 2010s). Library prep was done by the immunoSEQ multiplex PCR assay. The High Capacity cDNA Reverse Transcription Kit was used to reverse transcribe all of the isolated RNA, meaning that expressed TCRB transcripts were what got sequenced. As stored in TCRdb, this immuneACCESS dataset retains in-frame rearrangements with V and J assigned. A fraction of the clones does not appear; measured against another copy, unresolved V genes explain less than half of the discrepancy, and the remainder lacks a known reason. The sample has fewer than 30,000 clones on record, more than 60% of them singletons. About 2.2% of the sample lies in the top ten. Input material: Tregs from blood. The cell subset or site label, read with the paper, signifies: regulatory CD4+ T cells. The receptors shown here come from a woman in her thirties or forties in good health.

In DNA form, the CDR3 reads TGTGCCAGCAGTAAGCGAAGCTCCTATAATTCACCCCTCCACTTT. It specifies CASSKRSSYNSPLHF. The chain uses TRBV6-1 and TRBJ1-6; no definite D call. The CDR3 is made up of 15 amino acids. Trimming left V 5 bases short and J 0 bases short, with 8 bases between. The V gene's germline CDR1 is MNHNS and CDR2 SASEGT.

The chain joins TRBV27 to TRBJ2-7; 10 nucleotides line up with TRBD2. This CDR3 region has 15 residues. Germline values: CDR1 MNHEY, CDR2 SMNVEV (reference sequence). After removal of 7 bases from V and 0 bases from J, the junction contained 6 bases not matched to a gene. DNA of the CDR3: TGTGCCAGCATCCCAGCGGGGGGGCTCTCCTACGAGCAGTACTTC. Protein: CASIPAGGLSYEQYF.

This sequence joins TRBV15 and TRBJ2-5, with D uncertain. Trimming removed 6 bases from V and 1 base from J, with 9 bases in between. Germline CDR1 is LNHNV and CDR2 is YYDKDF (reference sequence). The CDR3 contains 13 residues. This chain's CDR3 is CATRNRIQETQYF. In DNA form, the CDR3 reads TGTGCCACCAGGAACAGAATCCAAGAGACCCAGTACTTC.

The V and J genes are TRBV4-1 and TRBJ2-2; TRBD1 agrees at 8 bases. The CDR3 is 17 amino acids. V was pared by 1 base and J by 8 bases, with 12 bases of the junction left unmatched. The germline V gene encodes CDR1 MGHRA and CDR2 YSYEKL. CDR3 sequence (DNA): TGCGCCAGCAGCCAAGTAACAGGGGGGACGCGCACGGGGGAGCTGTTTTTT. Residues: CASSQVTGGTRTGELFF.

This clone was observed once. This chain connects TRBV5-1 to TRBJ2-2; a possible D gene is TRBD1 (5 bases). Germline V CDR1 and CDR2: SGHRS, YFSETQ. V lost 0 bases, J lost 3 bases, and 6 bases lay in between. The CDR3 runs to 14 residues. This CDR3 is CASSLEGYTGELFF. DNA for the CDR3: TGCGCCAGCAGCTTGGAGGGGTACACCGGGGAGCTGTTTTTT.

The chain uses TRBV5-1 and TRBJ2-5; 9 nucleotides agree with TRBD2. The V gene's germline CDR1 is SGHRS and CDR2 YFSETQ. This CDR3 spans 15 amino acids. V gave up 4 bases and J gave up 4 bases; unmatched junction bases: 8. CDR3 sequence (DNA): TGCGCCAGCAGCCAAGGGGGTAGCGGGGGAGAGACCCAGTACTTC. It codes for CASSQGGSGGETQYF.

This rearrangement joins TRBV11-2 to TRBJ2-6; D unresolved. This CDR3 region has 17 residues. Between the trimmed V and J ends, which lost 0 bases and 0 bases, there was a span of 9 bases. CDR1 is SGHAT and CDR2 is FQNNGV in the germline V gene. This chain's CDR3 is CASSLDSWSSGANVLTF. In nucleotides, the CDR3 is TGTGCCAGCAGCTTAGATAGTTGGAGCTCTGGGGCCAACGTCCTGACTTTC. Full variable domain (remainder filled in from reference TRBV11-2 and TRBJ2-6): EAGVAQSPRYKIIEKRQSVAFWCNPISGHATLYWYQQILGQGPKLLIQFQNNGVVDDSQLPKDRFSAERLKGVDSTLKIQPAKLEDSAVYLCASSLDSWSSGANVLTFGAGSRLTVL.

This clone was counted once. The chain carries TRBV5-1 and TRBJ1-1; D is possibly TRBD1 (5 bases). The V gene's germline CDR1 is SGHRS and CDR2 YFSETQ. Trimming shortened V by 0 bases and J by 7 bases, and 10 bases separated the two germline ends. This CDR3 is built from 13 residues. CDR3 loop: CASSLAPGFEAFF. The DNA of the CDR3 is TGCGCCAGCAGCTTGGCACCAGGGTTTGAAGCTTTCTTT.

CDR3 nucleotide sequence: TGTGCCAGCAGCTTAGACGGGAACTATGGCTACACCTTC. Amino acids: CASSLDGNYGYTF. This chain links TRBV7-2 with TRBJ1-2; D gene uncertain. Deletions cut 1 base from V and 2 bases from J, with 5 bases between. Germline V CDR1 and CDR2: SGHTA, FQGNSA. The CDR3 extends over 13 amino acids.

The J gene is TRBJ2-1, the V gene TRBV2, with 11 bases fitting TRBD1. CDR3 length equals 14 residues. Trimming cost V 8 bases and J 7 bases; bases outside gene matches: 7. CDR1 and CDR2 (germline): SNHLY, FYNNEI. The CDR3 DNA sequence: TGTGCCAGCTCCGGGACAGGGGGGCTGAATGAGCAGTTCTTC. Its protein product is CASSGTGGLNEQFF.

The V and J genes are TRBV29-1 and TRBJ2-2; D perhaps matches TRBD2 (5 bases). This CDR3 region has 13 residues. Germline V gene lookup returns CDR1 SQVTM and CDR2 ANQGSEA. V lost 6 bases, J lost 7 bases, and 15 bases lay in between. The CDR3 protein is CSVSHGVSGELFF. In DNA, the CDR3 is TGCAGCGTCAGTCACGGGGTGAGCGGGGAGCTGTTTTTT.

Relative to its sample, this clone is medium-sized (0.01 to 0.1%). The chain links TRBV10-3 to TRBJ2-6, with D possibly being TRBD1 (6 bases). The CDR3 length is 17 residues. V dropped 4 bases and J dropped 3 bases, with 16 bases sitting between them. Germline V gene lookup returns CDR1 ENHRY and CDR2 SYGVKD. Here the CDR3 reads CAISGTRTAYGANVLTF. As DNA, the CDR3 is TGTGCCATCAGTGGGACCCGGACAGCTTATGGGGCCAACGTCCTGACTTTC.